The entry below describes one T cell receptor beta chain. The table lists this clonotype with many counts. The antigen it binds to is not known. No quality values exist for individual bases; no much larger clone is one base distant. Reading the label with the study, this specimen's treatment or condition is: live attenuated yellow fever vaccine strain. A standard Ficoll-Paque protocol was used to isolate PBMCs from peripheral blood. Dynabeads CD4 and CD8 positive selection kits were used to isolate the CD4 and CD8 T-cell fractions. TriZol was used to extract RNA from bulk PBMCs, from CD4 and CD8 fractions, and from dextramer-positive and dextramer-negative fractions. TCR cDNA was synthesized by 5'RACE template switching, which introduced a universal primer site and unique molecular identifiers. Priming of cDNA synthesis was performed from both the TCR alpha and TCR beta constant segments. Libraries were amplified in two PCR steps, with sample barcodes and sequencing adapters added in the second step. Sequencing of the libraries was done on either Illumina HiSeq 2500 (2x100 bp) or NovaSeq (2x150 bp). From the authors' description of their analysis: Demultiplexing of reads and collapsing into UMI consensus sequences were performed with MIGEC, and V(D)J alignment was carried out with MiXCR. Vaccine-responding clonotypes were identified with edgeR using replicate PBMC samples, with FDR below 0.01 and a log2 fold change above 5 up to day 15 being required. Each bulk clonotype was labeled CD4 or CD8 based on which sequenced repertoire, CD4 or CD8, contained the clonotype at higher abundance. Clones were called with MiXCR by TCRdb after fastp trimmed the public reads at Q25, and only in-frame beta chains were retained. Entries that share a CDR3 protein sequence are merged under the most common genes and DNA. Clone size and V and J calls follow TCRdb, not the original study. This sample lists about 120,000 distinct CDR3 sequences; roughly 7.2% were detected once. The ten largest clones capture roughly 2.5% of the sample.

This specimen belongs to a study of T cells after yellow fever vaccination (dated by TCRdb to between 2017 and 2020). Study-wide context: The SMART-Seq v4 Ultra Low Input RNA kit was used to prepare libraries from fractions with low cell numbers. Bulk TCR alpha and beta repertoires were sequenced longitudinally to track T-cell clones before and after primary and booster YFV17D yellow fever vaccination. Two healthy male donors, one aged 18 to 29 and one aged 30 to 40 years, were included in the cohort. Blood was drawn at multiple timepoints before and after primary and secondary immunization, with bulk PBMC replicates and cell subsets isolated.

V lost 1 base and J lost 9 bases; the stretch between them is 8 bases long. CDR1 SGHTA and CDR2 FQGNSA were looked up in the germline V gene. Including cysteine and phenylalanine, the CDR3 has 12 amino acids. The only DNA kept is the CDR3, 36 bases in frame from the first base. What the study reported, not specific to this receptor: A small share of clonotypes was detected in both CD4 and CD8 compartments, with the overlap likely arising from convergent recombination. Most clones expanded after primary vaccination were re-detected after the booster (just under 97% of CD4 and around 86% of CD8), suggesting broad memory maintenance. The study included only two donors, which limits how far the findings can be generalized. Compared with the primary T-cell response, the secondary T-cell response was faster but weaker, reaching its peak on day 5 rather than on day 15. Because abundant contaminating clonotypes from the bulk population could be contained in FACS-sorted repertoires, computational filtering was required.

This sequence uses TRBV7-2 and TRBJ2-3; a tentative D call is TRBD1 (6 bases match). This material consisted of CD4+ T cells sorted from PBMCs, taken 45 days after the first yellow fever vaccination. The TCR originated in a man aged 18 to 29 who received the YFV17D yellow fever vaccine. The CDR3 here reads CASSLVGQTQYF. The DNA sequence is as follows: TGTGCCAGCAGCTTAGTTGGACAGACGCAGTATTTT.